Shown below are 7 T cell receptor beta chains from a single sample sequenced in a study of blood T cell repertoires in COVID-19. Produced via immunoSEQ multiplex PCR; TCRdb's table is partial and in-frame only. Of approximately 96,000 clones in the sample, 65% to 85% were seen once. Sequencing input: peripheral blood. The receptors here all came from a woman over 75 with acute or convalescent COVID-19.

The CDR3 coding sequence is TGCGCCAGCAGCCAAGGGACAGGGGTAACCTATGGCTACACCTTC. Its translation: CASSQGTGVTYGYTF. This chain uses TRBV4-3 with TRBJ1-2; 9 bases line up with TRBD1. CDR1 and CDR2 (germline): LGHNA, YSLEER. The CDR3 is made up of 15 amino acids. With 1 base clipped from V and 4 bases from J, the junction kept 4 bases outside the gene matches.

This clone was observed a single time. The V call is TRBV29-1, the J call TRBJ1-2, with 7 bases fitting TRBD1. This CDR3 is 12 amino acids long. V lost 3 bases to trimming and J lost 8 bases; unmatched junction nucleotides: 6. Per the germline V gene, CDR1 is SQVTM and CDR2 is ANQGSEA. The CDR3 sequence: CSVDRGNGGYTF. CDR3 in DNA: TGCAGCGTTGACAGGGGGAACGGAGGCTACACCTTC. The full variable domain, with the rest looked up from reference TRBV29-1 and TRBJ1-2, is SAVISQKPSRDICQRGTSLTIQCQVDSQVTMMFWYRQQPGQSLTLIATANQGSEATYESGFVIDKFPISRPNLTFSTLTVSNMSPEDSSIYLCSVDRGNGGYTFGSGTRLTVV.

DNA for the CDR3: TGTGCCAGCAGCTTAAGGACAGCCGGCAACTATGGCTACACCTTC. Translated: CASSLRTAGNYGYTF. The rearrangement uses TRBV11-2 and TRBJ1-2, with a tentative D call TRBD1 (6 bases). V was pared by 2 bases and J by 2 bases, with 12 bases between. The CDR3 is made up of 15 amino acids. CDR1 and CDR2 (germline): SGHAT, FQNNGV.

This chain connects TRBV5-8 to TRBJ1-2; 7 bases are a match to TRBD1. The germline V gene encodes CDR1 SGHTS and CDR2 YDEGEE. The length of the CDR3 is 15 residues. Losses at the gene ends were 4 bases for V and 8 bases for J; bases not matched to a gene: 14. CDR3 nucleotide sequence: TGTGCCAGCAGCCTGACAGGGTTCACAAGCGGGGGCTACACCTTC. Protein product: CASSLTGFTSGGYTF.

The V gene is TRBV6-1, the J gene TRBJ2-7; 9 bases line up with TRBD2. Trimming took 1 base from V and 0 from J; bases not matched to a gene: 10. CDR3 length: 18 residues. Germline CDR1 reads MNHNS; CDR2 reads SASEGT. The CDR3 nucleotides are TGTGCCAGCAGTGAAGTAAGGCGGGGGGGCTTGGGCTCCTACGAGCAGTACGTC. Translation: CASSEVRRGGLGSYEQYV.

The chain joins TRBV10-3 to TRBJ2-1; 9 bases are shared with TRBD2. The CDR3 has 16 amino acids. The trim removed 2 bases at V and 6 bases at J, leaving 8 bases unmatched. Per the germline V gene, CDR1 is ENHRY and CDR2 is SYGVKD. The CDR3 here is CAISEDPSGVINEQFF. The CDR3 nucleotides are TGTGCCATCAGTGAGGACCCTAGCGGGGTTATCAATGAGCAGTTCTTC.

This clone appeared a single time. The V and J genes are TRBV6-5 and TRBJ2-1, with 7 bases identical to TRBD1. J gave up 4 bases and V 10 bases, and 7 bases lay outside the gene matches. This CDR3 region has 13 residues. The V gene's germline CDR1 is MNHEY and CDR2 SVGAGI. The CDR3 loop is CATEGQKYNEQFF. As DNA, the CDR3 is TGTGCCACCGAGGGACAGAAATACAATGAGCAGTTCTTC.